The 8 T cell receptor beta chains in this list originate from one sample, sequenced in a study of blood T cell repertoires in COVID-19. Some clones are missing from TCRdb's copy, which holds only in-frame ones; the method was immunoSEQ multiplex PCR. The sample includes under 350,000 clones, approximately 85% of them seen just once. The sample comprised peripheral blood. The receptors derive from a woman between 65 and 79 years old with acute or convalescent COVID-19.

This sequence joins TRBV6-2 or TRBV6-3 and TRBJ1-1; D is unclear. V was pared by 3 bases and J by 2 bases, with 7 bases between. CDR1 MNHEY and CDR2 SVGEGT come from the germline V gene. The CDR3 spans 13 residues. For the CDR3, the DNA is TGTGCCAGCAGTTATTCTACTAACACTGAAGCTTTCTTT. It encodes CASSYSTNTEAFF.

CDR3 loop: CASSIDRSRFGDTEAFF. Here the CDR3 DNA reads TGTGCCAGTAGTATTGACAGGTCTCGGTTCGGGGACACTGAAGCTTTCTTT. This sequence joins TRBV19 and TRBJ1-1; D is possibly TRBD1 (6 bases). This CDR3 region has 17 residues. CDR1 is LNHDA and CDR2 is SQIVND in the germline V gene (reference sequence). Trimming took off 3 bases at V and 3 bases at J, with 20 bases between the two ends.

The rearrangement links TRBV27 to TRBJ2-1; 10 bases map to TRBD1. The CDR3 runs 14 residues. Trimming removed 4 bases from V and 7 bases from J; junction bases left unmatched: 4. CDR1 MNHEY and CDR2 SMNVEV come from the germline V gene (reference sequence). The CDR3 is CASSYRDRGNEQFF. The CDR3, as DNA: TGTGCCAGCAGTTATAGGGACAGGGGTAATGAGCAGTTCTTC.

The chain combines TRBV2 with TRBJ2-3; TRBD2 matches at 8 bases. The CDR3 has 14 residues. V was clipped by 5 bases and J by 5 bases; unmatched bases: 6. The germline V gene encodes CDR1 SNHLY and CDR2 FYNNEI. For the CDR3, the DNA is TGTGCCAGCAGTCCGGGACTAGACGGAGATACGCAGTATTTT. It translates to CASSPGLDGDTQYF.

This chain joins TRBV5-1 and TRBJ2-1, with D perhaps TRBD2 (6 bases). The CDR3 extends over 14 amino acids. CDR1 SGHRS and CDR2 YFSETQ come from the germline V gene. Trimming took 4 bases from V and 6 from J, leaving 14 bases between them. CDR3 coding DNA: TGCGCCAGCAGCGGAGCGACTAGATTCAATGAGCAGTTCTTC. It codes for CASSGATRFNEQFF.

V usage is TRBV3-1 (or the pseudogene TRBV3-2) and J usage is TRBJ1-2, with 7 bases matching TRBD1. CDR3 length: 13 amino acids. V dropped 3 bases and J dropped 5; count of bases not matched to a gene: 3. CDR1 LGHDT and CDR2 YNNKEL come from the germline V gene (reference sequence). The CDR3 coding sequence is TGTGCCAGCAGCCAGGACAGGAATTATGGCTACACCTTC. It specifies CASSQDRNYGYTF.

This clone is a singleton in its sample. V and J are TRBV19 and TRBJ2-7, with TRBD1 matching over 7 bases. This CDR3 has 15 amino acids. V lost 6 bases to trimming and J lost 0 bases; unmatched junction nucleotides: 8. Germline CDR1 and CDR2: LNHDA and SQIVND (reference sequence). The CDR3 is CASSPQGTPSYEQYF. CDR3 DNA: TGTGCCAGTAGCCCACAGGGGACCCCCTCCTACGAGCAGTACTTC.

The chain is built from TRBV3-1 (or the pseudogene TRBV3-2) and TRBJ1-6; TRBD1 matches at 8 bases. V dropped 4 bases and J dropped 8; count of bases not matched to a gene: 4. CDR3 length: 14 amino acids. From germline, CDR1 is LGHDT and CDR2 YNNKEL (reference sequence). The CDR3 nucleotides read TGTGCCAGCAGCCTACAGGGGGGGGATTCACCCCTCCACTTT. Translating gives CASSLQGGDSPLHF.